These T cell receptor beta chains were read from a single sample in a study of T cells in Graves' hyperthyroidism and ophthalmopathy. TCRdb reprocessed the multiplex PCR reads via MiXCR and lists one record per CDR3 protein. The data contain hundreds of thousands of distinct CDR3 sequences, under 20% of them seen just once; the ten biggest clones take up over 15%. Sequenced: blood. These receptors were taken from a woman aged 45-65 years with Graves' hyperthyroidism that later progressed to Graves' ophthalmopathy. Both conserved end residues are part of each CDR3. Each record gives: V gene, clone size, CDR3 length, D gene, J gene, CDR3 DNA, CDR3 protein. D genes are given only for firm matches. Clone size is shown for a subset of rows, as once, few, many or a class of expanded clone.

TRBV5-5	many	15	NA	TRBJ2-7	TGTGCCAGCAGCACAGCACTCGCCCAGGGCTACGAGCAGTACTTC	CASSTALAQGYEQYF
TRBV10-2	few	15	TRBD1	TRBJ2-7	TGCGCCAGCAGCGGTCTAATGGGACAGGCCTACGAGCAGTACTTC	CASSGLMGQAYEQYF
TRBV12-3/TRBV12-4	once	11	NA	TRBJ2-4	TGTGCCAGCAGTTTAGAAGGCTTTGAGTACTTC	CASSLEGFEYF
TRBV18	many	15	NA	TRBJ2-1	TGTGCCAGCTCACCCCCGGGACAACCATACAATGAGCAGTTCTTC	CASSPPGQPYNEQFF
TRBV20-1	NA	14	NA	TRBJ1-4	TGCAGTGCTAGAGATCGACAGCCTAATGAAAAACTGTTTTTT	CSARDRQPNEKLFF
TRBV20-1	few	15	TRBD1	TRBJ2-2	TGCAGTGCGCCGAAGACAGGGGGCTACGCCGGGGAGCTGTTTTTT	CSAPKTGGYAGELFF
TRBV11-2	many	12	NA	TRBJ2-7	TGTGCCAGCAGCTTAGGTTCCTACGAGCAGTACTTC	CASSLGSYEQYF
TRBV20-1	few	14	TRBD2	TRBJ2-5	TGCAGTGCTAGAGCGGGGGGGCCGGGGGAGACCCAGTACTTC	CSARAGGPGETQYF
TRBV27	few	15	NA	TRBJ1-2	TGTGCCAGCGGGGGCCGGGAACTTGTGTCCAATGGCTACACCTTC	CASGGRELVSNGYTF
TRBV15	few	15	NA	TRBJ1-4	TGTGCCACCAGCAGAGATTTGGCAGTGAATGAAAAACTGTTTTTT	CATSRDLAVNEKLFF